This record covers a single TCR beta chain. Original methodology: Estimated nucleated cell counts came from reference gene primer amplification. Produced via immunoSEQ multiplex PCR; TCRdb's table is partial and in-frame only. V and J calls and clone size follow that table, whereas D and trimming were derived from the DNA. In the table there are over 250,000 clones, around 86% of which are singletons. The data were taken from a study of blood T cell repertoires in COVID-19. Study details: Researchers got acute and convalescent COVID-19 samples from the United States, Italy and Spain. In each case, the material was cDNA or gDNA derived from T cells, B-cell-depleted T cells, or PBMCs.

The germline V gene has CDR1 MGHDK and CDR2 SYGVNS. V lost 10 bases and J lost 3, with 19 bases in between. The CDR3 is 15 amino acids. This rearrangement joins TRBV25-1 to TRBJ1-3; D is undetermined. Sequenced input: peripheral blood. The sequence came from a human donor in a cohort sampled during active COVID-19. CDR3 in amino acids: CATHEAGSLGNTIYF. For the CDR3, the DNA is TGTGCCACTCACGAGGCGGGCTCTCTTGGAAACACCATATATTTT.